The source of this TCR beta chain is a study of blood T cells in healthy people across ages. Through a sample-barcoded 5' primer and a J-beta primer mix, a second PCR was run for roughly 6 to 12 cycles. The template-switch adaptor was a 5' adaptor with 12 random nucleotides. It tagged each cDNA molecule. Every individual sample yielded 2.5 million or more paired-end reads (each containing CDR3). TCRdb re-analysed the 5' RACE reads in MiXCR, keeping a single row per CDR3 protein. The sample carries around 800,000 distinct CDR3 sequences, approximately 48% recorded once. General study points: With naive T cell percentage, TCR beta diversity showed a strong correlation.

Per germline, CDR1 SGHRS and CDR2 YFSETQ. The V end was cut by 2 bases, the J end by 8 bases, with 13 bases between. The CDR3 has 13 amino acids. This clonotype was seen a few times. Its antigen is not identified. The chain combines TRBV5-1 with TRBJ1-2; no reliable D call. This receptor was taken from a man between 60 and 75 years old in good health. Sequenced material: blood. CDR3 bases: TGCGCCAGCAGCTTTGACAAGGCGGGAGGCTACACCTTC. Encoded protein: CASSFDKAGGYTF. Drawing the rest from reference TRBV5-1 and TRBJ1-2, the complete variable domain is KAGVTQTPRYLIKTRGQQVTLSCSPISGHRSVSWYQQTPGQGLQFLFEYFSETQRNKGNFPGRFSGRQFSNSRSEMNVSTLELGDSALYLCASSFDKAGGYTFGSGTRLTVV.